This T cell receptor (beta chain) was sequenced during a study of shared clonotypes between healthy human individuals. The sample holds one count of this clone. Running of the assay took place at deep level. Data came from immunoSEQ multiplex PCR; TCRdb stores just in-frame clones and leaves some out. The data show around 600,000 clones, around 97% seen once. Trimming took 3 bases from V and 7 from J, leaving 13 bases between them. The CDR3 consists of 15 residues. CDR1 and CDR2 from the germline V gene are MDHEN and SYDVKM. This clonotype originated in a woman aged 25-40 years in good health. The material sequenced was naive CD4+ T cells sorted from blood. Subset of the sample: CD45RA+ positively selected. The J gene is TRBJ1-6, the V gene TRBV28; a weak D match, TRBD1 (5 bases). The CDR3 bases are TGTGCCAGCAGTTTTTTCCAGGGAAACAATTCACCCCTCCACTTT. Its protein is CASSFFQGNNSPLHF.